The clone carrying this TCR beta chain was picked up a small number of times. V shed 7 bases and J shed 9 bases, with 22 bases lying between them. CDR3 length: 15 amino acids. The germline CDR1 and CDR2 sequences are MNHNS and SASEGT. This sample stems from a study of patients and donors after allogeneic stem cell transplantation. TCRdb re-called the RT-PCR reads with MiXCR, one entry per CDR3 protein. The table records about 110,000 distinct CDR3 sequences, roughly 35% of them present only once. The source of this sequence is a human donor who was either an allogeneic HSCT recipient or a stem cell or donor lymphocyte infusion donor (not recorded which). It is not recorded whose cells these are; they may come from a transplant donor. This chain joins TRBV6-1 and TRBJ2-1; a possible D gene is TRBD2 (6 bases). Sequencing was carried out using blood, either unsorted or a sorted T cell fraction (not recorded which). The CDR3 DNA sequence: TGTGCCAGCACCCACCGGGGGTTAACGAAGACTGAGCAGTTCTTC. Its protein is CASTHRGLTKTEQFF.